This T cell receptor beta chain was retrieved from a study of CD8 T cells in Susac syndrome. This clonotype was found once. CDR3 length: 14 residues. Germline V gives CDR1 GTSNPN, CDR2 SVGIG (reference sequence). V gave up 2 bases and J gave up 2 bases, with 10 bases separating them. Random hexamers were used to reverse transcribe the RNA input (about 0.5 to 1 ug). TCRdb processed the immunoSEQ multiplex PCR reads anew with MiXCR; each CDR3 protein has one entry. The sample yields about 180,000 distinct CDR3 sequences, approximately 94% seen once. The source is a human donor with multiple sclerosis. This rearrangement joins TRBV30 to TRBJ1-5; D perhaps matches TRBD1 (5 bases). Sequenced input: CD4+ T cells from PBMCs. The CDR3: CAWSLQGGNQPQHF. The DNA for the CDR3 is TGTGCCTGGAGTCTCCAGGGCGGCAATCAGCCCCAGCATTTT.